What follows are 21 T cell receptor beta chains derived from one specimen sequenced in a study of cytomegalovirus exposure and HLA in healthy donors. PCR used 60 Vbeta primers and 13 Jbeta primers. The repertoire was sequenced with immunoSEQ multiplex PCR; TCRdb's copy has only in-frame clones and lacks some. The sample has 150,000 to 200,000 clones, and its top ten clones hold 6.5%. The sample consisted of PBMCs. These receptors originate from a man under 40 in good health and CMV-seronegative.

In DNA, the CDR3 is TGTGCCAGCAGCTTATCCCCACAGGCTACCTACGAGCAGTACTTC. Amino acid sequence: CASSLSPQATYEQYF. The chain couples TRBV7-8 to TRBJ2-7, with D maybe TRBD1 (5 bases). The V gene's germline CDR1 is SGHVS and CDR2 FQNEAQ. Between the trimmed V and J ends, which lost 2 bases and 2 bases, there was a span of 13 bases. CDR3 length equals 15 residues.

The V call is TRBV5-4, the J call TRBJ2-1; TRBD1 is a possible D gene (7 bases). CDR1 is SGHNT, CDR2 YYREEE, per germline (reference sequence). There are 16 residues in the CDR3. V lost 2 bases to trimming and J lost 0 bases, with 12 bases between them. The DNA of the CDR3 is TGTGCCAGCAGCTTCGGAGGGGGCTCCTCCTACAATGAGCAGTTCTTC. Its protein product is CASSFGGGSSYNEQFF.

V and J are TRBV18 and TRBJ2-5; TRBD2 matches 9 bases. The CDR3 runs 14 residues. Trimming removed 2 bases from V and 5 bases from J; junction bases left unmatched: 3. In germline, CDR1 is KGHSH, CDR2 LQKENI. CDR3 DNA: TGTGCCAGCTCACCATTAGCGGGGGCGGAGACCCAGTACTTC. Its protein is CASSPLAGAETQYF.

The CDR3 here is CASSDFTGRETQYF. The DNA of the CDR3 is TGTGCCAGCAGTGACTTTACAGGGAGAGAGACCCAGTACTTC. This chain links TRBV25-1 with TRBJ2-5; D possibly corresponds to TRBD1 (6 bases). Germline V gene lookup returns CDR1 MGHDK and CDR2 SYGVNS. The V end was cut by 3 bases, the J end by 4 bases, with 12 bases between. The CDR3 has 14 amino acids.

The chain couples TRBV28 to TRBJ1-2; 8 bases line up with TRBD1. Germline V gene sequence: CDR1 MDHEN, CDR2 SYDVKM. The CDR3 runs 13 residues. Trimming removed 2 bases from V and 4 bases from J; junction bases left unmatched: 0. CDR3 region: CASSLGTGYGYTF. CDR3 sequence (DNA): TGTGCCAGCAGTTTAGGGACAGGCTATGGCTACACCTTC.

The rearrangement links TRBV21-1 to TRBJ2-5; the table's D gene call, TRBD2, was not cross checked with the DNA. TRBV21-1 is assigned pseudogene status. The CDR3 consists of 12 residues. The CDR3 nucleotides read TGTGCCAGCAGCTTTCGGGGGGAGACCCAGTACTTC. Encoded protein: CASSFRGETQYF.

The chain has TRBV6-5 and TRBJ2-1; D is possibly TRBD2 (6 bases). Germline V gene sequence: CDR1 MNHEY, CDR2 SVGAGI. The CDR3 extends over 12 amino acids. V lost 9 bases, J lost 10 bases, and 16 bases lay in between. The CDR3 here is CARNCGVWEQFF. The CDR3 nucleotides are TGTGCCAGGAACTGCGGGGTCTGGGAGCAGTTCTTC.

The V and J genes are TRBV7-9 and TRBJ2-1; the D gene is possibly TRBD2 (5 bases). Trimming shortened V by 5 bases and J by 9 bases, and 14 bases separated the two germline ends. Germline V gives CDR1 SEHNR, CDR2 FQNEAQ (reference sequence). The CDR3 length is 13 residues. This CDR3 is CASSRWGEGEQFF. As DNA, the CDR3 is TGTGCCAGCAGCCGGTGGGGAGAAGGTGAGCAGTTCTTC. Using reference TRBV7-9 and TRBJ2-1 for the parts outside the CDR3, the full variable domain is DTGVSQNPRHKITKRGQNVTFRCDPISEHNRLYWYRQTLGQGPEFLTYFQNEAQLEKSRLLSDRFSAERPKGSFSTLEIQRTEQGDSAMYLCASSRWGEGEQFFGPGTRLTVL.

The rearrangement uses TRBV12-5 and TRBJ2-1; 10 bases are a match to TRBD2. The CDR3 has 17 residues. V trimming: 6 bases; J trimming: 2 bases; junction bases outside the gene matches: 10. Per germline, CDR1 LGHNT and CDR2 FRNRAP. CDR3 protein: CASGLTSGPLTYNEQFF. The CDR3 DNA sequence: TGTGCTAGTGGGCTGACTAGCGGGCCTCTGACCTACAATGAGCAGTTCTTC.

J is TRBJ1-2 and V is TRBV18, with D tentatively TRBD1 (5 bases). The germline V and J ends were trimmed by 5 bases and 0 bases, with 13 bases remaining between them. Per the germline V gene, CDR1 is KGHSH and CDR2 is LQKENI. The CDR3 sequence is 15 residues long. CDR3 protein: CASSTRDSSNYGYTF. In DNA form, the CDR3 reads TGTGCCAGCTCAACCCGTGACAGTTCTAACTATGGCTACACCTTC.

This chain uses TRBV7-2 with TRBJ2-7, with a tentative D call TRBD1 (6 bases). Trimming removed 7 bases at V and 0 bases at J, with 16 bases between. This CDR3 has 15 amino acids. CDR1 is SGHTA and CDR2 is FQGNSA in the germline V gene. This CDR3 is CASTASGAISYEQYF. As DNA, the CDR3 is TGTGCCAGCACCGCTTCAGGGGCAATCTCCTACGAGCAGTACTTC.

CDR3 DNA sequence: TGTGCCAGCAGCTTTGGCGGGAACTATGGCTACACCTTC. Residues: CASSFGGNYGYTF. The chain links TRBV7-8 to TRBJ1-2; D remains unclear. Trimming took 3 bases from V and 2 from J, leaving 7 bases between them. The CDR3 totals 13 residues. Germline V gives CDR1 SGHVS, CDR2 FQNEAQ. The whole variable domain, remainder taken from reference TRBV7-8 and TRBJ1-2, is GAGVSQSPRYKVAKRGQDVALRCDPISGHVSLFWYQQALGQGPEFLTYFQNEAQLDKSGLPSDRFFAERPEGSVSTLKIQRTQQEDSAVYLCASSFGGNYGYTFGSGTRLTVV.

The chain employs TRBV13 and TRBJ1-3, with D possibly being TRBD1 (6 bases). The CDR3 spans 14 residues. Germline V gene sequence: CDR1 PRHDT, CDR2 FYEKMQ (reference sequence). V was cut by 10 bases and J by 2 bases, with 15 bases left in between. In nucleotides, the CDR3 is TGTGCCATCTATCAGGGGCTTCCTGGAAACACCATATATTTT. The encoded protein is CAIYQGLPGNTIYF.

V is TRBV5-7 and J is TRBJ2-7; 8 nucleotides match TRBD1. TRBV5-7 is an ORF for which the function is uncertain. V lost 0 bases to trimming and J lost 3 bases; unmatched junction nucleotides: 14. The CDR3 totals 18 residues. The CDR3 sequence: CASSLEGGRQGKNYEQYF. The CDR3 bases are TGTGCCAGCAGCTTGGAAGGAGGAAGACAGGGGAAAAACTACGAGCAGTACTTC.

The chain couples TRBV19 to TRBJ1-2; D remains ambiguous. V was clipped by 3 bases and J by 4 bases, with 12 bases between them. The CDR3 consists of 14 residues. CDR1 and CDR2 (germline): LNHDA, SQIVND (reference sequence). CDR3 DNA: TGTGCCAGTAGTATCGCGAGCGTCGGCTATGGCTACACCTTC. Protein sequence: CASSIASVGYGYTF.

This chain links TRBV6-5 with TRBJ1-2; weak D call: TRBD1 (6 bases). Germline CDR1 and CDR2: MNHEY and SVGAGI. The CDR3 sequence is 15 residues long. The ends were cut back, 2 bases at V and 8 bases at J, with 18 bases in the middle. The DNA of the CDR3 is TGTGCCAGCAGTTACCCCGTCGGGGGGCGGGAGGGCTACACCTTC. Its translation: CASSYPVGGREGYTF.

This chain joins TRBV30 and TRBJ2-7; TRBD1 is a possible D gene (8 bases). Germline CDR1 GTSNPN, CDR2 SVGIG (reference sequence). The length of the CDR3 is 13 residues. The V end was cut by 5 bases, the J end by 5 bases, with 16 bases between. CDR3 amino acids: CAWCTGGANEQYF. CDR3 DNA: TGTGCCTGGTGCACAGGGGGGGCTAACGAGCAGTACTTC.

V and J are TRBV4-2 and TRBJ1-6; no firm D call. The germline CDR1 and CDR2 sequences are LGHNA and YNFKEQ. V shed 1 base and J shed 2 bases, with 6 bases lying between them. This CDR3 comprises 15 residues. The CDR3 sequence is CASSQVGPYNSPLHF. The CDR3 bases are TGTGCCAGCAGCCAAGTTGGGCCCTATAATTCACCCCTCCACTTT.

CDR3 protein: CASSQVAPEGQYF. The CDR3 nucleotides are TGCGCCAGCAGCCAAGTCGCCCCAGAGGGGCAGTACTTC. This rearrangement joins TRBV4-1 to TRBJ2-7, with D possibly being TRBD2 (5 bases). Trimming left V 1 base short and J 9 bases short, with 13 bases between. The CDR3 sequence is 13 residues long. Germline V gene data show CDR1 as MGHRA and CDR2 as YSYEKL.

The chain employs TRBV30 and TRBJ1-5; 8 bases line up with TRBD1. The ends lost 6 bases at V and 2 bases at J; junction bases unmatched: 3. The CDR3 length is 13 residues. Germline CDR1 GTSNPN, CDR2 SVGIG (reference sequence). This chain's CDR3 is CACLGQGNQPQHF. For the CDR3, the DNA is TGTGCCTGCCTGGGACAGGGCAATCAGCCCCAGCATTTT.

The chain combines TRBV28 with TRBJ2-5; no clear D gene. Trimming took off 3 bases at V and 6 bases at J, with 11 bases between the two ends. The germline gives CDR1 MDHEN, CDR2 SYDVKM. The CDR3 totals 13 residues. The CDR3, as DNA: TGTGCCAGCAGTTTCGGCCTAGTCAAGACCCAGTACTTC. It codes for CASSFGLVKTQYF.